The present T cell receptor (beta chain) was sequenced within a study of T cell responses to AZD1222 COVID-19 vaccine. Trimming took 7 bases from V and 2 from J, leaving 15 bases between them. The CDR3 spans 15 residues. CDR1 and CDR2 from the germline V gene are MNHEY and SVGAGI. Sequenced by immunoSEQ multiplex PCR; TCRdb stores in-frame clones only, minus some. The sample records approximately 88,000 clones, 70% to 85% being singletons. Study-wide results and limits: Clonal diversity may have been underestimated in mostly white British donors.

In the case of this clone: The target antigen is unknown.

The sequencing used peripheral blood, collected on day 0 of AZD1222 vaccination. The J gene is TRBJ1-5, the V gene TRBV6-5, with D possibly matching TRBD1 (5 bases). The receptor comes from an adult in good health. The CDR3 loop is CASNLWDVGNQPQHF. CDR3 DNA sequence: TGTGCCAGCAACCTATGGGACGTAGGCAATCAGCCCCAGCATTTT.